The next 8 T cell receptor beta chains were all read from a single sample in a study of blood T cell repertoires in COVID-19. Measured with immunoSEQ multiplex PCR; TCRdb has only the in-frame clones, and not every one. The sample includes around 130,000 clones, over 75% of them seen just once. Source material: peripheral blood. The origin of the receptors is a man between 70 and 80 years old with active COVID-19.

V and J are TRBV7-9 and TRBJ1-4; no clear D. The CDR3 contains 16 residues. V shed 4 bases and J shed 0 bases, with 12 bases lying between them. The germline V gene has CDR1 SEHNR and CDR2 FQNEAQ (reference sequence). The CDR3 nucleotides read TGTGCCAGCAGCTCCCCCCAGGTAGCAACTAATGAAAAACTGTTTTTT. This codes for CASSSPQVATNEKLFF.

The CDR3 reads CASSQDLSRDEQFF. The CDR3 nucleotides read TGTGCCAGCAGCCAAGATCTAAGCCGGGATGAGCAGTTCTTC. The chain couples TRBV3-1 (or the pseudogene TRBV3-2) to TRBJ2-1; no clear D. The CDR3 has 14 amino acids. V dropped 0 bases and J dropped 8 bases, with 11 bases sitting between them. Germline V gene sequence: CDR1 LGHDT, CDR2 YNNKEL (reference sequence).

The chain's CDR3 is CASSRQRGTNEKLFF. The CDR3 DNA follows: TGTGCCAGCTCCAGGCAGAGGGGGACTAATGAAAAACTGTTTTTT. The V call is TRBV27, the J call TRBJ1-4; the D gene is possibly TRBD1 (6 bases). CDR1 and CDR2 (germline): MNHEY, SMNVEV (reference sequence). The length of the CDR3 is 15 residues. Trimming stripped 8 bases from V and 2 bases from J, with 15 bases between.

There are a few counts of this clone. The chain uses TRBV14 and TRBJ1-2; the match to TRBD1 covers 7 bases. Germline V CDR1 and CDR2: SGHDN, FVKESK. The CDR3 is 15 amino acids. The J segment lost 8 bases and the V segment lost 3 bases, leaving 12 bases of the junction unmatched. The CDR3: CASSHDHTGVRGYTF. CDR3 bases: TGTGCCAGCAGCCACGACCATACAGGGGTGAGAGGCTACACCTTC.

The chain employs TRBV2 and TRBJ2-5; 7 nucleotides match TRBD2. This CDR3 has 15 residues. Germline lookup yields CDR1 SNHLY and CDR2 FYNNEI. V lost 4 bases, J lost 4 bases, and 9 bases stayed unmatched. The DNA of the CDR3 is TGTGCCAGCAGTGGGGCGCGGGGGTTAACAGAGACCCAGTACTTC. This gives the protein CASSGARGLTETQYF.

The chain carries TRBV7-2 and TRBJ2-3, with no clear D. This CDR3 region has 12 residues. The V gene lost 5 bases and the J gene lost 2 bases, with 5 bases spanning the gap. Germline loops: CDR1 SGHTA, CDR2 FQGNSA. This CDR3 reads CASSRYTDTQYF. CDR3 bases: TGTGCCAGCAGCCGGTACACAGATACGCAGTATTTT.

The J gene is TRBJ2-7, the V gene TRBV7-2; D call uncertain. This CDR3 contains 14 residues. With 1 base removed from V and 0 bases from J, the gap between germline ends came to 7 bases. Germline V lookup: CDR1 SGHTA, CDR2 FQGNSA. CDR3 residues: CASSLGARSYEQYF. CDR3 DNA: TGTGCCAGCAGCTTAGGGGCGCGCTCCTACGAGCAGTACTTC.

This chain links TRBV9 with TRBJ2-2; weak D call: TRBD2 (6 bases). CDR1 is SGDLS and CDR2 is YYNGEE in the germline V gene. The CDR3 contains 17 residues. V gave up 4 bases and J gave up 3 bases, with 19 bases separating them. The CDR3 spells CASSSVPTRGYTGELFF. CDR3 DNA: TGTGCCAGCAGCTCGGTCCCGACTAGGGGATACACCGGGGAGCTGTTTTTT.